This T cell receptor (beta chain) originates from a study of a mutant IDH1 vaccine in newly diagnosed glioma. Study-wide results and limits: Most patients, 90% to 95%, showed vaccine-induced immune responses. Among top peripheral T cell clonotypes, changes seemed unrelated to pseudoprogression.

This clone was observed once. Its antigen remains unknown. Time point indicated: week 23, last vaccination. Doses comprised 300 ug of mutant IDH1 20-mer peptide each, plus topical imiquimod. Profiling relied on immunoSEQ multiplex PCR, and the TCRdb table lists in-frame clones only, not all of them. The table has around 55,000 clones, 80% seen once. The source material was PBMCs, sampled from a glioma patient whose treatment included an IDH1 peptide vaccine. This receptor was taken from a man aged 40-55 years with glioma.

CDR3 residues: CASRPLVVTGELFF. As DNA, the CDR3 is TGTGCCAGCAGGCCCCTCGTGGTCACCGGGGAGCTGTTTTTT. The genes are TRBV2 and TRBJ2-2, with D unclear. The CDR3 length is 14 residues. The germline V and J ends were trimmed by 6 bases and 4 bases, with 12 bases remaining between them. CDR1 SNHLY and CDR2 FYNNEI come from the germline V gene.